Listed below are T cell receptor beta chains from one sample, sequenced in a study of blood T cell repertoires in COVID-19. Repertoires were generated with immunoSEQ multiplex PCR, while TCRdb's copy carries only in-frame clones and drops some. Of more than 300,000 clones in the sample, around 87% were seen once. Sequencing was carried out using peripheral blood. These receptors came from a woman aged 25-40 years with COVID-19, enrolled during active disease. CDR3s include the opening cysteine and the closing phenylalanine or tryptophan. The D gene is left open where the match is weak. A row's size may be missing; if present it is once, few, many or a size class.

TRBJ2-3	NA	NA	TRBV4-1	CASRLLALGTDTQYF	TGCGCCAGCAGGTTACTAGCTCTGGGCACAGATACGCAGTATTTT
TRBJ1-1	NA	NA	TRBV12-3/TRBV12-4	CASSLGGPGEAFF	TGTGCCAGCAGTCTGGGGGGGCCTGGTGAAGCTTTCTTT
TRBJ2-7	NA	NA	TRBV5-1	CASSSGASPYEQYF	TGCGCCAGCAGCTCAGGGGCGTCACCCTACGAGCAGTACTTC
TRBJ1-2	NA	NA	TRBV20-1	CSAREEGGYTF	TGCAGTGCTAGAGAGGAGGGAGGCTACACCTTC
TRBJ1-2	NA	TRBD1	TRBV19	CASSGGQGDGYTF	TGTGCCAGTAGCGGGGGACAGGGCGATGGCTACACCTTC
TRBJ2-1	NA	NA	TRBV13	CASSQPEGGFPSGPTYNEQFF	TGTGCCAGCAGCCAACCGGAGGGGGGGTTTCCCAGCGGGCCGACCTACAATGAGCAGTTCTTC
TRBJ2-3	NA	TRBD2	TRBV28	CASSLLASGRTDTQYF	TGTGCCAGCAGTTTATTGGCTAGCGGGAGAACAGATACGCAGTATTTT
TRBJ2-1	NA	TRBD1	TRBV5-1	CASSRQGLNEQFF	TGCGCCAGCAGCCGACAGGGGTTGAATGAGCAGTTCTTC
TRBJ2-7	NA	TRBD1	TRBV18	CASSPGQGTYEQYF	TGTGCCAGCTCTCCGGGACAGGGGACCTACGAGCAGTACTTC
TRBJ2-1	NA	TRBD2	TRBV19	CASSNFRDYGNNEQFF	TGTGCCAGTAGCAATTTCCGGGACTACGGAAACAATGAGCAGTTCTTC
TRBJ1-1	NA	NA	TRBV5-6	CASRKNWAGASEAFF	TGTGCCAGCAGAAAGAATTGGGCGGGCGCGAGTGAAGCTTTCTTT
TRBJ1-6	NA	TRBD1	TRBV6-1	CASSEQGVNSPLHF	TGTGCCAGCAGTGAGCAGGGGGTCAATTCACCCCTCCACTTT
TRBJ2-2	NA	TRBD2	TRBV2	CASSDHLAGFTGELFF	TGTGCCAGCAGCGATCACCTAGCGGGATTCACCGGGGAGCTGTTTTTT
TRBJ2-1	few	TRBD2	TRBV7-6	CASSAASGRLGGEQFF	TGTGCCAGCAGCGCGGCTAGCGGGAGATTGGGGGGTGAGCAGTTCTTC
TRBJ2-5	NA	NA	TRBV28	CASSSPDQETQYF	TGTGCCAGCAGCTCTCCGGACCAAGAGACCCAGTACTTC
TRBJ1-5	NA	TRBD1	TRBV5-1	CASSLTGGNQPQHF	TGCGCCAGCAGCTTGACAGGGGGCAATCAGCCCCAGCATTTT
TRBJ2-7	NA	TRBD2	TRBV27	CASSLREGPYEQYF	TGTGCCAGCAGTTTACGGGAGGGTCCCTACGAGCAGTACTTC
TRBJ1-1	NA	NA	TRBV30	CAWSDRLDYTEAFF	TGTGCCTGGAGTGACCGACTGGATTACACTGAAGCTTTCTTT
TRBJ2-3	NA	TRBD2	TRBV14	CASSPLAGGPNTQYF	TGTGCCAGCAGCCCCCTAGCGGGAGGCCCCAATACGCAGTATTTT
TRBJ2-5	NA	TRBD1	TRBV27	CASSLSRQGGETQYF	TGTGCCAGCAGTTTATCTCGACAGGGCGGGGAGACCCAGTACTTC
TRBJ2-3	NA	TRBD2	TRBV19	CASTMGGEDTQYF	TGTGCCAGTACCATGGGGGGGGAAGATACGCAGTATTTT
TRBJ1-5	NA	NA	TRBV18	CASSPGGRNQPQHF	TGTGCCAGCTCACCCGGGGGGCGCAATCAGCCCCAGCATTTT
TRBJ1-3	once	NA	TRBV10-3	CAIKEGPDSGNTIYF	TGTGCCATCAAGGAGGGGCCCGACTCTGGAAACACCATATATTTT
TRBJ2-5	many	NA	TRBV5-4	CASSLKSGKQETQYF	TGTGCCAGCAGCTTGAAAAGCGGTAAACAAGAGACCCAGTACTTC
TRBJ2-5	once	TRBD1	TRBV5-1	CASSLEGTGTLETQYF	TGCGCCAGCAGCTTGGAAGGGACAGGGACCTTGGAGACCCAGTACTTC
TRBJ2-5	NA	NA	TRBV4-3	CASSQDSSVQETQYF	TGCGCCAGCAGCCAAGATAGTAGCGTTCAAGAGACCCAGTACTTC